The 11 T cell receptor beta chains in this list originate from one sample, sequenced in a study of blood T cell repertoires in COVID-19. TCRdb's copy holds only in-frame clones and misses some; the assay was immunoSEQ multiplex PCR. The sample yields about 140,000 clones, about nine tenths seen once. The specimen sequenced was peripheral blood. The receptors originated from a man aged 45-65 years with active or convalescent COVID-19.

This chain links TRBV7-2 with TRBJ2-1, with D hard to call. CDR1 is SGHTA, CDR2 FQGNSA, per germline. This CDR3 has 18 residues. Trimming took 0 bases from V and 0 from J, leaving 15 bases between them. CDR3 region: CASSLALRQSSSYNEQFF. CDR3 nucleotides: TGTGCCAGCAGCTTAGCGTTGCGGCAATCAAGCTCCTACAATGAGCAGTTCTTC.

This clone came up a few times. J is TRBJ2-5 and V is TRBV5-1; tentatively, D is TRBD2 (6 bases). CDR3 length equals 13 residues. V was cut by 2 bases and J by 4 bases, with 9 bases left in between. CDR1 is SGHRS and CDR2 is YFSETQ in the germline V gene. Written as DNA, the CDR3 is TGCGCCAGCAGCTTCGGGGGAGGAGAGACCCAGTACTTC. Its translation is CASSFGGGETQYF.

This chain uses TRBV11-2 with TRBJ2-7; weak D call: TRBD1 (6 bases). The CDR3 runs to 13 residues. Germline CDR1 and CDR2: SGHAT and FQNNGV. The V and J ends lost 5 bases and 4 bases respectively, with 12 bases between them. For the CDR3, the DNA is TGTGCCAGCAGCCGAAACCAGGGGTACGAGCAGTACTTC. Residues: CASSRNQGYEQYF.

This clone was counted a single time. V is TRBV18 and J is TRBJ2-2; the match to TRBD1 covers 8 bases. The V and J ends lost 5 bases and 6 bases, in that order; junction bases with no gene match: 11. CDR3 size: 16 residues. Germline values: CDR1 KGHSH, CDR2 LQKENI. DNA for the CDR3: TGTGCCAGCTCAAACCTACAGGGGGATGTCGCCGGGGAGCTGTTTTTT. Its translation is CASSNLQGDVAGELFF.

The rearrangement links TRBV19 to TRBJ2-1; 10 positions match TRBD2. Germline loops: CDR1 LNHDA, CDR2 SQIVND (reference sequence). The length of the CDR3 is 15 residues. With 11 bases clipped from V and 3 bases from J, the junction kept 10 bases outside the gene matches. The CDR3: CAVGGSGRFYNEQFF. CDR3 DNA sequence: TGTGCCGTGGGGGGTAGCGGGAGGTTCTACAATGAGCAGTTCTTC.

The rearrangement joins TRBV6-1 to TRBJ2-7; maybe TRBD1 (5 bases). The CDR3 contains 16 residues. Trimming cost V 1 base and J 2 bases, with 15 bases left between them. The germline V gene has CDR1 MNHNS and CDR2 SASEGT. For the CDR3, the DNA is TGTGCCAGCAGTGAAGTCGGTGCCAGGGTCACCTACGAGCAGTACTTC. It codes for CASSEVGARVTYEQYF.

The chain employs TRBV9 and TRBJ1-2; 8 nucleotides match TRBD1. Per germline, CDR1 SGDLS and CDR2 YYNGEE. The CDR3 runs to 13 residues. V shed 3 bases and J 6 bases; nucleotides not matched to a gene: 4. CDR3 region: CASSGQGADGYTF. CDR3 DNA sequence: TGTGCCAGCAGCGGTCAGGGGGCGGATGGCTACACCTTC.

The CDR3 coding sequence is TGTGCCACCAGCAGAGGGACTAGCGGGAGTTACGAGCAGTACTTC. Translated: CATSRGTSGSYEQYF. V and J are TRBV15 and TRBJ2-7, with 13 positions matching TRBD2. With 1 base clipped from V and 4 bases from J, the junction kept 1 base outside the gene matches. The CDR3 contains 15 residues. Germline V CDR1 and CDR2: LNHNV, YYDKDF (reference sequence).

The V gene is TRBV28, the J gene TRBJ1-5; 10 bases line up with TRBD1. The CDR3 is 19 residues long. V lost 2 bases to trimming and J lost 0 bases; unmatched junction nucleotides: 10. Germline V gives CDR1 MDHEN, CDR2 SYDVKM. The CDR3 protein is CASSLQRDRGLYSNQPQHF. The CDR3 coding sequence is TGTGCCAGCAGTTTACAGAGGGACAGGGGATTGTATAGCAATCAGCCCCAGCATTTT.

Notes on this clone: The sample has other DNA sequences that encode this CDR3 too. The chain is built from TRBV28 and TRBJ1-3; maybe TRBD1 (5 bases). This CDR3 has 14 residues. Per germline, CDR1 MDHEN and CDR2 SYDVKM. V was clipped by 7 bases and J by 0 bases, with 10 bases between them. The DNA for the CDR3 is TGTGCCAGCACCAATAGGGGCTCTGGAAACACCATATATTTT. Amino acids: CASTNRGSGNTIYF.

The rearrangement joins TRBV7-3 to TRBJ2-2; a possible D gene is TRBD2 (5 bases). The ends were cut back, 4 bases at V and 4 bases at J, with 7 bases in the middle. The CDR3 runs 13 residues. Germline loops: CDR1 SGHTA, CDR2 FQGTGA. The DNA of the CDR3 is TGTGCCAGCAGCTCCCGGGGCACCGGGGAGCTGTTTTTT. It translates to CASSSRGTGELFF. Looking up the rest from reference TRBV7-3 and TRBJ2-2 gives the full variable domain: GAGVSQTPSNKVTEKGKYVELRCDPISGHTALYWYRQSLGQGPEFLIYFQGTGAADDSGLPNDRFFAVRPEGSVSTLKIQRTERGDSAVYLCASSSRGTGELFFGEGSRLTVL.